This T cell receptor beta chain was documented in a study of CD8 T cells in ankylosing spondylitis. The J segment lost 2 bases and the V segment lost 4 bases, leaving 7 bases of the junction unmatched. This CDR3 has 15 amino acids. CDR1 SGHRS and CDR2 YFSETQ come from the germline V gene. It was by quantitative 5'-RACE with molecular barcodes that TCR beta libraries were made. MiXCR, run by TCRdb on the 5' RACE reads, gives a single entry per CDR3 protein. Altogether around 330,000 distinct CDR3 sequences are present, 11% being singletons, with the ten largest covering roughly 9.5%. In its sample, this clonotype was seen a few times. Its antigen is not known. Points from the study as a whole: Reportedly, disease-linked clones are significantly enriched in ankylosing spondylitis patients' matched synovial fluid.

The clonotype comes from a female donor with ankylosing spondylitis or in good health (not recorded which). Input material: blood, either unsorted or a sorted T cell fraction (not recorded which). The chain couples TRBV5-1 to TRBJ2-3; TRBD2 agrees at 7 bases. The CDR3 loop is CASSPGTNPTDTQYF. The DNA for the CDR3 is TGCGCCAGCAGCCCGGGGACTAACCCCACAGATACGCAGTATTTT.